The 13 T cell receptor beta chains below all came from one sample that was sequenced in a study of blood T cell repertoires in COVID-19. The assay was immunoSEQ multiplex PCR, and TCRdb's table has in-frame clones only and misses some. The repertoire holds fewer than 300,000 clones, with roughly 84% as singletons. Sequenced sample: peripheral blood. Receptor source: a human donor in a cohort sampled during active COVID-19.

The CDR3 loop reads CASSQAGTGRYNEQFF. The DNA for the CDR3 is TGTGCCAGCAGCCAAGCGGGGACAGGGAGATACAATGAGCAGTTCTTC. This chain connects TRBV3-1 (or the pseudogene TRBV3-2) to TRBJ2-1; 9 bases map to TRBD1. The CDR3 sequence is 16 residues long. CDR1 and CDR2 from the germline V gene are LGHDT and YNNKEL (reference sequence). The V segment lost 1 base and the J segment 4 bases; nucleotides outside the gene matches: 5.

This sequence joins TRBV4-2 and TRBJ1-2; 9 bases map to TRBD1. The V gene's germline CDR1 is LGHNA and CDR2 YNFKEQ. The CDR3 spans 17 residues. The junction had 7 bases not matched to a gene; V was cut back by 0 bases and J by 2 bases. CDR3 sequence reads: CASSQETGGRGNYGYTF. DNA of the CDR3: TGTGCCAGCAGCCAAGAAACAGGGGGCAGAGGAAACTATGGCTACACCTTC.

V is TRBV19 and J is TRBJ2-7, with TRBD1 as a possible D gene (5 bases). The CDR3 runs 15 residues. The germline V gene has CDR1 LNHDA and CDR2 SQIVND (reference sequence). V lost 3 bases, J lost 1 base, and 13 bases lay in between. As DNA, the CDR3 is TGTGCCAGTAGTATTGCGCAGGGCGGTTCCTACGAGCAGTACTTC. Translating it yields CASSIAQGGSYEQYF.

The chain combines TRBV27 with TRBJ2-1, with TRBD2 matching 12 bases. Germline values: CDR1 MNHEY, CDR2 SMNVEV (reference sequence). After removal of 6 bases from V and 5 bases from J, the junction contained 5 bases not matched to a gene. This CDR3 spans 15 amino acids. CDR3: CASSLRLAGDNEQFF. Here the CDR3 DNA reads TGTGCCAGCAGCTTACGACTAGCGGGAGACAATGAGCAGTTCTTC.

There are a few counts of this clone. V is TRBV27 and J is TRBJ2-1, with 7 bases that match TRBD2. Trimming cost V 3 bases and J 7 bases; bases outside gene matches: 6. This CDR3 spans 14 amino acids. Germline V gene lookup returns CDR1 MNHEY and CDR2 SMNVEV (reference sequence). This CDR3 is CASSFGGSRNEQFF. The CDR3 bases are TGTGCCAGCAGTTTTGGCGGGAGCAGGAATGAGCAGTTCTTC.

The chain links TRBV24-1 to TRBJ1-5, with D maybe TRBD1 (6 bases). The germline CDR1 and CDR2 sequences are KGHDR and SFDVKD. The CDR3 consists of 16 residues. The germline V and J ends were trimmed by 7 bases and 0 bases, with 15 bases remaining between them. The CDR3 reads CATRDTGSYSNQPQHF. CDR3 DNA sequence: TGTGCCACCAGGGATACAGGGAGTTATAGCAATCAGCCCCAGCATTTT.

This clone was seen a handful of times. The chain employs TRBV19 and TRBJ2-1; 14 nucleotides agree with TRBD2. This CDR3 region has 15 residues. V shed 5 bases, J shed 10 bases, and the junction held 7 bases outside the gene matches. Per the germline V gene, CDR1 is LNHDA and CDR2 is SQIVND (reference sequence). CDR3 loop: CASSSAGTSGREQFF. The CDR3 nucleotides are TGTGCCAGTAGTTCCGCCGGGACTAGCGGGAGAGAGCAGTTCTTC.

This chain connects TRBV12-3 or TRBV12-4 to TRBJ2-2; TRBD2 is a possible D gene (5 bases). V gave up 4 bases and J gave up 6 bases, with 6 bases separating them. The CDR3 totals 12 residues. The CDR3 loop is CASSYGAGELFF. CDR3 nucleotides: TGTGCCAGCAGTTACGGGGCCGGGGAGCTGTTTTTT.

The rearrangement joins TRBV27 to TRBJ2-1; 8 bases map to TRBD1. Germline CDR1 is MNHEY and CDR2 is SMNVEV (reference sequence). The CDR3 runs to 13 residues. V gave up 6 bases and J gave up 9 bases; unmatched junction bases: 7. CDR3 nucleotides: TGTGCCAGCAGCTACGGACAGGGAAGTGAGCAGTTCTTC. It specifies CASSYGQGSEQFF.

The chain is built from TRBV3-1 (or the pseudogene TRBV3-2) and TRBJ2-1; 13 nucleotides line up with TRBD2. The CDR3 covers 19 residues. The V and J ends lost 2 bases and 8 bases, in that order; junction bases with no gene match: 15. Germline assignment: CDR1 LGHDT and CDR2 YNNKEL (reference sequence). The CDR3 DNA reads TGTGCCAGCAGCCAAAGAAACCTTCCGGGACTAGCGGGATCAGATGAGCAGTTCTTC. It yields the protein CASSQRNLPGLAGSDEQFF.

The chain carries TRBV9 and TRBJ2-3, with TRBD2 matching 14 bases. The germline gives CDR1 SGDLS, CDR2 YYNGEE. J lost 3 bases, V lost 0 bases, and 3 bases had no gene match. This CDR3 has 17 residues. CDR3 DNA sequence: TGTGCCAGCAGCGTAGGGGGGACTAGCGGGAGAACAGATACGCAGTATTTT. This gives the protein CASSVGGTSGRTDTQYF.

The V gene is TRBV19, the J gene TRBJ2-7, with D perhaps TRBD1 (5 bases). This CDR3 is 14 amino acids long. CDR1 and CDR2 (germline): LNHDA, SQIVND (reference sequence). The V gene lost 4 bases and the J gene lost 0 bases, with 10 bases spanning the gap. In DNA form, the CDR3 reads TGTGCCAGTAGTACAGCAGGGAACTCCTACGAGCAGTACTTC. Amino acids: CASSTAGNSYEQYF.

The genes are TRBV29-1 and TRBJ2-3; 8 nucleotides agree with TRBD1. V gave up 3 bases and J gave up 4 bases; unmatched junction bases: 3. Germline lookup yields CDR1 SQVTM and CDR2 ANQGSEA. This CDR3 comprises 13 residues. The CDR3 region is CSVDGQGADTQYF. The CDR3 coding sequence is TGCAGCGTTGACGGACAGGGCGCAGATACGCAGTATTTT.